This T cell receptor beta chain was retrieved from a study of blood T cell repertoires in COVID-19. The CDR3 consists of 15 residues. Germline V gene data show CDR1 as SEHNR and CDR2 as FQNEAQ (reference sequence). The trim removed 1 base at V and 2 bases at J, leaving 3 bases unmatched. Clones were read by immunoSEQ multiplex PCR, and TCRdb kept only the in-frame ones, dropping some. Of approximately 200,000 clones detected, roughly four fifths appear once; the ten largest clones hold roughly 7%. V is TRBV7-9 and J is TRBJ1-2; 8 bases agree with TRBD1. The origin of this receptor is a middle-aged man who had recovered from COVID-19. The sample consisted of PBMCs or T cells enriched from blood (not recorded which). The CDR3 sequence is CASSLGQGANYGYTF. For the CDR3, the DNA is TGTGCCAGCAGCTTAGGTCAGGGGGCAAACTATGGCTACACCTTC.